This T cell receptor (beta chain) was recovered during a study of shared clonotypes between healthy human individuals. The CDR3 totals 15 residues. Germline V gene lookup returns CDR1 SGHTA and CDR2 FQGNSA. V lost 1 base, J lost 6 bases, and 7 bases stayed unmatched. The assay was immunoSEQ multiplex PCR, and TCRdb's table has in-frame clones only and misses some. The sample comprises 780,000 or so clones, 72% of which are singletons, and around 1.8% rests with the top ten. The TCR originated in a woman between 25 and 40 years old in good health. V usage is TRBV7-2 and J usage is TRBJ1-2, with 8 bases identical to TRBD1. Sequencing was performed on memory CD4+ T cells sorted from blood. This sample's subset: CD45RA-negative fraction. CDR3: CASSLGSAGGDGYTF. In nucleotides, the CDR3 is TGTGCCAGCAGCTTAGGGAGCGCAGGGGGCGATGGCTACACCTTC.